This T cell receptor (beta chain) was identified in a study of blood T cells in healthy people across ages (dated by TCRdb to the mid-2010s). About the full investigation: Template switching captured roughly one uniquely barcoded TCR beta cDNA molecule per two T cells in model experiments. The donors were divided into four age groups: young (average around 16 years), middle-aged (about 41), aged (about 61) and long-lived (roughly 82). Using the same blood draw, the study looked at two additional independent replicas of 1 million unique cDNA reads for two donors, one aged 18 to 30 and the other aged 80 or older. To track age-related changes in TCR beta repertoire diversity, the study relied on deep sequencing normalized with unique cDNA molecular identifiers. Overall results and qualifications from the work: Because donor CMV infection status was unknown, age-related changes in expanded clonotypes were potentially confounded. The percentage of naive T cells measured by flow cytometry correlated strongly with observed TCR beta diversity. Bulk unsorted PBMC profiling prevented conclusive comparison of naive and antigen-experienced compartments. The long-lived group showed more naive CD4+ T cells, fewer expanded clones and increased TCR diversity than the aged group, suggesting age selection. Estimates of total diversity based on one million sequenced T cells were considered lower bounds and underestimates. Observed TCR beta diversity per million T cells fell roughly linearly with age, and a significant reduction was already apparent by age around 39.

The CDR3, from cysteine to phenylalanine, totals 13 residues. Solely the CDR3 DNA is kept, with 39 bases framed from the first base. From a lookup of the germline V gene, CDR1 and CDR2 are MDHEN and SYDVKM. Trimming takes 7 bases from V and 4 bases from J, and the germline ends sit 13 bases apart. The donors were some 39 Caucasian individuals from Russia, aged about 6 to 100 years, who were systemically healthy. Each donor gave around 9.9 milliliters of peripheral blood, collected into EDTA-treated Vacutainer tubes. Ficoll-Paque density-gradient centrifugation was used to isolate PBMCs, with at least 7 million per sample. Trizol reagent was used to extract total RNA from the PBMCs, yielding at least 5.5 micrograms per sample. For every donor, an aliquot of PBMCs went through flow cytometry to measure the percentages of naive CD45RAhigh/CD27high T cells. Library construction relied on 5' RACE. The reads were generated on an Illumina HiSeq 2500. A second about 7 to 12 cycle PCR used a sample-barcoded 5' primer and a J-beta primer mix. A unique molecular identifier was introduced onto each TCR beta cDNA molecule by a template-switch 5' adaptor carrying 12 random nucleotides. Each sample yielded at least 2.5 million CDR3-containing paired-end reads. All of the RNA was converted into first-strand cDNA using the Mint cDNA synthesis kit, with a TRBC-specific oligonucleotide serving as the primer. Following uracil-DNA glycosylase treatment, a first 18-cycle PCR with universal primers M1SS and BC2_uni_R was performed on all cDNA. As for how the authors treated the data: Normalization of each sample was performed by random selection of 1 million high-quality reads, each carrying a distinct molecular identifier. Reads sharing molecular identifiers were discarded rather than binned into consensus sequences. MiTCR, run with a Q25 quality threshold and the strictest error-elimination algorithm, handled CDR3 identification, clonotype clustering and error correction. A nonparametric unseen species model with Euler transformation was used to estimate a lower bound on total TCR beta diversity. The public reads were reanalyzed by TCRdb: fastp trimming at Q25, MiXCR alignment, in-frame beta chains only. All rows with the same CDR3 protein become a single entry with the most common DNA and genes. In this record, the V and J calls reflect TCRdb's handling and not the investigators' own analysis. The sample includes some 800,000 distinct CDR3 sequences, with 25% observed a single time. The ten largest clones add up to approximately 3.7% of the sample.

This clonotype turned up a few times. This clone's antigen is unknown. The input lacks base qualities; no much larger clone sits a single base away. This sample also appeared in a second study, on T cells of mothers and their children. That second report states: Nine systemically healthy Caucasian individuals served as donors, namely three mothers together with their six children. cDNA synthesis used all of the extracted RNA, with around 1.6 ug of RNA in each 15 ul reaction. Sample barcodes and 2-4 random nucleotides were added via the M1S primer in the second PCR. Over 8.5 million TCR beta CDR3 reads came from each mother, compared with 3.3 million or so reads from each child. In both related and unrelated pairs, thymic selection shapes the output of TCR recombination in a similar way, with inherited differences having only a minor effect. Normalized repertoire overlap in related mother-child pairs was always slightly higher than in unrelated mother-child pairs, but the difference was never significant. No persistent microchimeric T cell clones were detected, at a sensitivity of roughly 96 clones per million clonotypes. In the study, deep NGS was used to compare the TCR beta repertoires of mothers and children, and features distinguishing related mother-child pairs from unrelated individuals were sought. The mean age was about 40 +/- 4 years for the mothers and around 10 +/- 4 years for the children. After adapter ligation was performed with NEBNext reagents, the libraries were sequenced on an Illumina HiSeq 2000 with 100+100 nt paired-end reads. To avoid cross-contamination, the mother libraries and the child libraries were prepared a month apart and sequenced in separate runs. Each donor had between roughly 450,000 and 2,100,000 distinct TCR beta clonotypes identified. Naive TCR beta clonotypes were estimated from low-frequency clonotypes matched to each donor's FACS-determined naive share, without sorting.

This chain is built from TRBV28 and TRBJ1-2; the D gene assignment is ambiguous. Sequencing was carried out using blood. This TCR derives from a boy younger than 18 in good health. The CDR3: CASKEGTRYGYTF. The DNA reads as follows: TGTGCCAGCAAGGAGGGAACCCGCTATGGCTACACCTTC.